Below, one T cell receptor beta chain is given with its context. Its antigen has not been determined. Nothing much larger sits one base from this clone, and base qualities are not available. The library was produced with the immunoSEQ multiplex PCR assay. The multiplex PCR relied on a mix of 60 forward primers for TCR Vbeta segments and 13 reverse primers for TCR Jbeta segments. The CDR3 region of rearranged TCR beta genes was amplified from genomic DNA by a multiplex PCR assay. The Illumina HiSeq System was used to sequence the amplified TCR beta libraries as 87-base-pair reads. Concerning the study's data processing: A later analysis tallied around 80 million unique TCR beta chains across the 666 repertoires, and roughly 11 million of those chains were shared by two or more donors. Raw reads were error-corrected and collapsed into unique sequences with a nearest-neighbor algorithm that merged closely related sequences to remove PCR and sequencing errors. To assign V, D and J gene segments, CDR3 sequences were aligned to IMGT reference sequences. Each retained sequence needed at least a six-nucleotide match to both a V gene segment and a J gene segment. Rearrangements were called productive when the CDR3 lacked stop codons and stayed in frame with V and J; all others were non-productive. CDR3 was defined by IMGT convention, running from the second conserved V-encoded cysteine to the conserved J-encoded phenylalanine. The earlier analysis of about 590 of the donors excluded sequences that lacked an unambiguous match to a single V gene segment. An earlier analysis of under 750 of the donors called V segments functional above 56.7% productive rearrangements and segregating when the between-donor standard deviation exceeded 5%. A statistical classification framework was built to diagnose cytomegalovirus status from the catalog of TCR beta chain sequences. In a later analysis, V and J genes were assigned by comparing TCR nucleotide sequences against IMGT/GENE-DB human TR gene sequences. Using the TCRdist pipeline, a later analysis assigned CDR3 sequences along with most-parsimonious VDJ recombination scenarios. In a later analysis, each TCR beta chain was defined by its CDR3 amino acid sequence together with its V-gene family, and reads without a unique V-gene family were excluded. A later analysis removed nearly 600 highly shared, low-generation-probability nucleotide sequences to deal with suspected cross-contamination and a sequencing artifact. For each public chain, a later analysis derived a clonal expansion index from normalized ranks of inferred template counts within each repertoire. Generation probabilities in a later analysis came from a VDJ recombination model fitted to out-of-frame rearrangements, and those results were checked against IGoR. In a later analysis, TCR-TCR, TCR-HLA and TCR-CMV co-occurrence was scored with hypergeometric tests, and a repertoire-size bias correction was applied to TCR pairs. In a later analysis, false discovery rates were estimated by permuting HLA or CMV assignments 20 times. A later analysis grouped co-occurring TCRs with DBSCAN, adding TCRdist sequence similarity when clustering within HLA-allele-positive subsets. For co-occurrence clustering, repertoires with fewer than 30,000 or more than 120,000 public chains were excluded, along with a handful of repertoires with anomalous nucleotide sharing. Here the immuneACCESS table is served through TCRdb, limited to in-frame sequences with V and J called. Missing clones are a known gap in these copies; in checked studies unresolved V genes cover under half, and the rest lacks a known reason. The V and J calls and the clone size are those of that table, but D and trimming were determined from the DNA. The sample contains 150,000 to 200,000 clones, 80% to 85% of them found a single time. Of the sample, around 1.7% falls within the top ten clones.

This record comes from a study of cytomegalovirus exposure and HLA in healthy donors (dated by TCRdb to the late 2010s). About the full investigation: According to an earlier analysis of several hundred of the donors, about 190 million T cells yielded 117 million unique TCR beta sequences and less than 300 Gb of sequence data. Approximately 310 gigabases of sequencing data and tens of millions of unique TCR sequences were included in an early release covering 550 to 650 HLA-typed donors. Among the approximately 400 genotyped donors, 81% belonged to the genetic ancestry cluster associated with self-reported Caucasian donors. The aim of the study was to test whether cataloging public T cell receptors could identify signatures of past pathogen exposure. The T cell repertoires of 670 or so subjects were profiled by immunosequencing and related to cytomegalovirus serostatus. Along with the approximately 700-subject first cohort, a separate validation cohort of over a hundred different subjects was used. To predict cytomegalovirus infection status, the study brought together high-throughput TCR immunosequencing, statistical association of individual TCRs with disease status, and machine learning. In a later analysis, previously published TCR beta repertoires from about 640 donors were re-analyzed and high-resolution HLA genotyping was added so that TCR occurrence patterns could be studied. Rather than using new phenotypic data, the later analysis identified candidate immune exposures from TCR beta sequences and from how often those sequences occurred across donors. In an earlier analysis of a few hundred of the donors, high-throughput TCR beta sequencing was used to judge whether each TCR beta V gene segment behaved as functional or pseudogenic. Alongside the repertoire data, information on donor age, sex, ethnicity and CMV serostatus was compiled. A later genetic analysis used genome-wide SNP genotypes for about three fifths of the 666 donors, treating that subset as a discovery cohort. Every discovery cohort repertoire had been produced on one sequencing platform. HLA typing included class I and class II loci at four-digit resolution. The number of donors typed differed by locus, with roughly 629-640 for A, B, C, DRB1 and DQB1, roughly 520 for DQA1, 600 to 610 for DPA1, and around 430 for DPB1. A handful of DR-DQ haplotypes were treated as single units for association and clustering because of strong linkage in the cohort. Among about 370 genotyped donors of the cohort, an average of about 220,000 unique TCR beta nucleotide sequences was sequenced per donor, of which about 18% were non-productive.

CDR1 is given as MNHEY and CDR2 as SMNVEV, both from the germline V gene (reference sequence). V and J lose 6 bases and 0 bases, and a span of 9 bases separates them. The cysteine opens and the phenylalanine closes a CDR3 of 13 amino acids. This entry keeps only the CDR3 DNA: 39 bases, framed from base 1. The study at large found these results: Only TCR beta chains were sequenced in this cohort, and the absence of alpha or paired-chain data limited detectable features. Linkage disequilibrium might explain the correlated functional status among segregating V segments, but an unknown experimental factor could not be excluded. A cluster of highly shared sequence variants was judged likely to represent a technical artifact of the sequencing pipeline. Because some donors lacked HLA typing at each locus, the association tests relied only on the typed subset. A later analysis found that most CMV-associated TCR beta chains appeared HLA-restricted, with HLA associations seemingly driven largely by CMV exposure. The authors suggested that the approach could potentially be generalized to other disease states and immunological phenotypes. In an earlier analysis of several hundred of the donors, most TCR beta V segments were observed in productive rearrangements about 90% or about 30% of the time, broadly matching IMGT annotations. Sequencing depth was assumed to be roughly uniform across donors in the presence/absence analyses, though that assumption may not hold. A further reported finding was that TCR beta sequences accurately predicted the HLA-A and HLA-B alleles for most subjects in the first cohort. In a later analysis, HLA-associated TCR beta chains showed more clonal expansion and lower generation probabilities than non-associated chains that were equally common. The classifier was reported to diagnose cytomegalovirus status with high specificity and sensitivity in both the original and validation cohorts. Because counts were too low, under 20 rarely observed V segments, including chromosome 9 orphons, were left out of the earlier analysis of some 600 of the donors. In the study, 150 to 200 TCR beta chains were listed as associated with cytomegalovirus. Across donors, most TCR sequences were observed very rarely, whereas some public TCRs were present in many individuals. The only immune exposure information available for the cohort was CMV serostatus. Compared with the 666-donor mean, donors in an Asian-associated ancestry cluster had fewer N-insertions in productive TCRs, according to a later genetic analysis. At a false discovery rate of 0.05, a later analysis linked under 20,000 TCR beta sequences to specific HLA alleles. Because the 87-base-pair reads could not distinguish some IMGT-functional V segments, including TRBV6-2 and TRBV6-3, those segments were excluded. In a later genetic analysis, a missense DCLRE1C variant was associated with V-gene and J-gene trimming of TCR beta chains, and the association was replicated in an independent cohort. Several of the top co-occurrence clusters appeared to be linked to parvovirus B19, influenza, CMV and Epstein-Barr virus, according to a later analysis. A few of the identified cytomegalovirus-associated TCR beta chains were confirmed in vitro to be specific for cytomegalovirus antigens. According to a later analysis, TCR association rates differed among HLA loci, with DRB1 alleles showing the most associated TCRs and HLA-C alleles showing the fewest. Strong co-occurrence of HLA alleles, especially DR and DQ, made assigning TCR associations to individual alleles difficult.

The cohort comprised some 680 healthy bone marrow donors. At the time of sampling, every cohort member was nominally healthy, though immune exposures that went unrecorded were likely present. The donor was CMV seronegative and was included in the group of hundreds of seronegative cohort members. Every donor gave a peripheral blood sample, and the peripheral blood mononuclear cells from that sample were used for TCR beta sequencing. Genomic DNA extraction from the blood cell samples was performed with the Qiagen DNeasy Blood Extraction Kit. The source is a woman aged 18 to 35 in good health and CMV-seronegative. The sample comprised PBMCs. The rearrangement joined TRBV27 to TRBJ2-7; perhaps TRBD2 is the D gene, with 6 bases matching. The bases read TGTGCCAGCAGATTGACTAGCTCCTACGAGCAGTACTTC. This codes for CASRLTSSYEQYF.